The T cell receptor (beta chain) described here comes from a study of shared clonotypes between healthy human individuals. Findings of the study overall: Sampling covered nothing but blood. Tissue TCR repertoires likely differ from those found in blood.

The authors sequenced unsorted PBMC DNA on ten immunoSEQ deep assay plates. Only in-frame clones appear in the TCRdb table, and some are missing; sequencing was by immunoSEQ multiplex PCR. The table lists hundreds of thousands of clones, roughly 72% of them singletons. This clone was observed a few times. Its antigen is as yet unknown. The sequencing input was PBMCs. The TCR sequence derives from a woman between 35 and 50 years old in good health. Some clones in this sample may be carry-over from other donors' samples.

CDR3 residues: CASSRERQETQYF. CDR3 nucleotide sequence: TGTGCCAGCAGCCGGGAGAGACAAGAGACCCAGTACTTC. The gene calls are TRBV11-2 and TRBJ2-5, with a possible D match to TRBD2 (6 bases). V was pared by 5 bases and J by 2 bases, with 9 bases between. CDR1 is SGHAT, CDR2 FQNNGV, per germline. The CDR3 length is 13 residues.